The rows below give T cell receptor beta chains drawn from one sample of a study of immune cell composition in non-small cell lung cancer. The protocol was immunoSEQ multiplex PCR, while the TCRdb copy is restricted to in-frame clones and leaves out a portion. This sample has 5,300 or so clones, with over 75% found just once. The sequenced sample consisted of non-adjacent lung tissue. All receptors derive from a human donor with non-small cell lung cancer. Some clones in this sample may be carry-over from other donors' samples. Each CDR3 is given with its conserved first and last residue.

TRBJ2-5	TRBV7-2	CASSLVRDRGETQYF
TRBJ1-5	TRBV7-2	CASSLSEGGQPQHF
TRBJ2-1	TRBV29-1	CSPKGTGFFGEQFF
TRBJ1-4	TRBV7-4	CASSRRQPTNEKLFF
TRBJ1-1	TRBV5-1	CASSNGQGGTEAFF
TRBJ1-5	TRBV6-1	CASRQVNNQPQHF
TRBJ2-1	TRBV7-2	CASSLSGTSGIGEQFF
TRBJ1-1	TRBV7-3	CASKGGLGTEAFF
TRBJ2-7	TRBV2	CASTLGGRAYEQYF
TRBJ1-2	TRBV28	CASSLGTGGNGYTF
TRBJ2-1	TRBV7-9	CASSPRTSGNNEQFF
TRBJ2-2	TRBV25-1	CASSGRGLDTGELFF
TRBJ2-7	TRBV9	CASSAGQGPGEQYF
TRBJ2-1	TRBV2	CASSDPGLAESYNEQFF
TRBJ2-7	TRBV2	CASSLLGLAGDEQYF
TRBJ2-3	TRBV4-1	CASSQGSLAGDTQYF
TRBJ2-7	TRBV28	CARRIGTGSSYEQYF
TRBJ2-2	TRBV5-1	CASSLSAGGFTGELFF
TRBJ2-3	TRBV6-5	CASSYSGLRSDTQYF
TRBJ2-1	TRBV9	CASTVGAGGNEQFF
TRBJ2-1	TRBV7-3	CASSLDAGGYNEQFF
TRBJ1-1	TRBV9	CASSLVRTGTEAFF
.	TRBV30	CAWSVPGVYEQYF
TRBJ1-2	TRBV9	CASSPNGGYGYTF
TRBJ2-3	TRBV2	CASSEASAGNKDTQYF
TRBJ2-5	TRBV5-4	CASSVWDRREETQYF
TRBJ2-2	TRBV6-1	CASSEALQGAIGGELFF
TRBJ1-1	TRBV13	CASSLGGETRAFF
TRBJ2-7	TRBV19	CASRSTGTPFYEQYF
TRBJ1-1	TRBV7-2	CASSREVRSSNTEAFF
TRBJ2-5	TRBV28	CASSRTGLVTQYF
TRBJ2-6	TRBV30	CAWTYRGAGANVLTF
TRBJ1-1	TRBV2	CASSGQVNTEAFF
TRBJ2-5	TRBV25-1	CASQGAGKETQYF
TRBJ2-7	TRBV27	CASSLYLAGGVYEQYF
TRBJ1-5	TRBV29-1	CSVEGAGRVNNQPQHF
TRBJ2-7	TRBV9	CASSEGTSRYEQYF
TRBJ2-6	TRBV10-3	CAISGGSGANVLTF
TRBJ2-7	TRBV5-1	CASSFGPTGTSGSYEQYF
TRBJ1-1	TRBV19	CASSDRPGGTEAFF
TRBJ2-1	TRBV7-9	CASSLMHGQSSYNEQFF
TRBJ2-2	TRBV7-2	CASSPQVIGELFF
TRBJ2-4	TRBV5-6	CASSFLQGGGIQYF
TRBJ2-1	TRBV29-1	CSSRVYNEQFF
TRBJ2-7	TRBV11-2	CASSLDPYSYEQYF
TRBJ1-5	TRBV18	CASSPGDSYSNQPQHF
TRBJ1-1	TRBV9	CASSAGGAYNTEAFF
TRBJ2-5	TRBV28	CASSFLTGGAETQYF
TRBJ2-7	TRBV4-1	CASSQSGTGAYEQYF
TRBJ2-1	TRBV9	CASSVGTGGHNEQFF
TRBJ2-1	TRBV2	CASRGGLAGGINEQFF